This T cell receptor (beta chain) was recovered during a study of long-term antiretroviral therapy in people with HIV. Study background: The earliest samples predate the 2015 immediate-ART recommendation by about a decade. Study results and caveats: Therapy changes, viral resistance and ART adherence were not documented in the available data. Pre-ART-expanded clones dominated the repertoire at all time points.

immunoSEQ v3.0 was run at survey level. Sequencing was performed with immunoSEQ multiplex PCR; in TCRdb, only in-frame clones are kept and a portion is missing. The sample yields 38,000 or so clones, around 85% seen once. Participants with HIV, all of them, were treated in the United States. The CDR3 runs to 14 residues. CDR1 is MNHEY, CDR2 SVGAGI, per germline. V was pared by 7 bases and J by 2 bases, with 15 bases between. A note on this clone: Its antigen is as yet unknown.

This sequence was found in a man aged 18 to 29 with HIV. Sequenced here: unsorted PBMCs, sampled 1.5 years after starting antiretroviral therapy. The V and J genes are TRBV6-5 and TRBJ2-7; maybe TRBD1 (5 bases). The CDR3 nucleotides read TGTGCCAGCACCCAGAGACAGAGACCCTACGAGCAGTACTTC. Translating gives CASTQRQRPYEQYF.